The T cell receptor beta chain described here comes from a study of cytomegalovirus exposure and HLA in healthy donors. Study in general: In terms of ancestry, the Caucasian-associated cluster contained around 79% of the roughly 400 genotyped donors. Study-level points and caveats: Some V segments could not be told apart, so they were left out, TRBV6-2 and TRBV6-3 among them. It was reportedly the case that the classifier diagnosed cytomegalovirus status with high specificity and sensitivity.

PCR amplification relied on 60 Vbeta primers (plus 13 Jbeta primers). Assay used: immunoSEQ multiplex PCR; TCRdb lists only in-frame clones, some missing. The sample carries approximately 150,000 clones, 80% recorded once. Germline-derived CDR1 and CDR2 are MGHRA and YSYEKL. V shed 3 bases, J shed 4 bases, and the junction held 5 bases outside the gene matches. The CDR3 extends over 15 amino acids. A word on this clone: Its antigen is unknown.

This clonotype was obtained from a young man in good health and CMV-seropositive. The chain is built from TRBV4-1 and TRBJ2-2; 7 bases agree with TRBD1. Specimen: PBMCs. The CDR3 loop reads CASSHPTGATGELFF. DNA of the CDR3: TGCGCCAGCAGCCACCCTACAGGGGCCACCGGGGAGCTGTTTTTT.